The 22 T cell receptor beta chains listed next were all sequenced from one sample in a study of Graves' ophthalmopathy and Graves' hyperthyroidism. The sequenced template was RNA, covering the TCR beta CDR3 region. A first-round RT-PCR used HTBI primers, followed by a second-round multiplex PCR. TCRdb reprocessed the multiplex PCR reads with MiXCR, giving one entry per CDR3 protein. The table lists around 1,200,000 distinct CDR3 sequences, 35% to 40% of them singletons. Specimen: peripheral blood or thyroid tissue (not recorded which). These receptors were obtained from an adult man with Graves' hyperthyroidism.

This clonotype was seen at least ten times. The chain combines TRBV19 with TRBJ1-5; 7 bases are a match to TRBD1. CDR1 and CDR2 from the germline V gene are LNHDA and SQIVND (reference sequence). Trimming at V came to 1 base and at J to 1 base, leaving 4 bases not matched to a gene. This CDR3 spans 16 amino acids. The CDR3 spells CASSIGPGQSNQPQHF. The CDR3 nucleotides read TGTGCCAGTAGTATAGGTCCGGGACAGAGCAATCAGCCCCAGCATTTT.

The table lists this clonotype with many counts. V and J are TRBV29-1 and TRBJ1-1; possibly TRBD1 for D (6 bases). Trimming took off 0 bases at V and 9 bases at J, with 17 bases between the two ends. The CDR3 is made up of 14 amino acids. Per germline, CDR1 SQVTM and CDR2 ANQGSEA. The CDR3 loop is CSVEDVYRVQKAFF. For the CDR3, the DNA is TGCAGCGTTGAAGATGTTTACAGGGTGCAAAAAGCTTTCTTT.

This clonotype has only a few counts. The chain has TRBV2 and TRBJ2-2; D gene ambiguous. The germline gives CDR1 SNHLY, CDR2 FYNNEI. V was trimmed by 7 bases and J by 6 bases, leaving 12 bases between them. The CDR3 loop spans 13 amino acids. In DNA, the CDR3 is TGTGCCAGCATGGAACGAGTCGCCGGGGAGCTGTTTTTT. It is translated as CASMERVAGELFF.

V is TRBV11-2 and J is TRBJ1-2; D unresolved. V shed 5 bases and J shed 8 bases, with 15 bases lying between them. The CDR3 is made up of 13 amino acids. The germline V gene encodes CDR1 SGHAT and CDR2 FQNNGV. DNA of the CDR3: TGTGCCAGCAGCCCAGGTGGCGCGATCGGCTACACCTTC. Its translation: CASSPGGAIGYTF.

This clonotype was counted ten times or more. The V and J genes are TRBV5-1 and TRBJ2-2; the match to TRBD1 covers 9 bases. Germline V lookup: CDR1 SGHRS, CDR2 YFSETQ. After removal of 0 bases from V and 7 bases from J, the junction contained 4 bases not matched to a gene. The CDR3 extends over 15 amino acids. CDR3 sequence reads: CASSLVPGQGGELFF. In DNA form, the CDR3 reads TGCGCCAGCAGCTTGGTGCCGGGACAGGGCGGGGAGCTGTTTTTT.

The sample holds many counts of this clonotype. The CDR3 DNA is TGTGCCAGCAGCTCGACTACGGGCGGGAGAAACACCGGGGAGCTGTTTTTT. Residues: CASSSTTGGRNTGELFF. The chain joins TRBV7-6 to TRBJ2-2; 7 bases are shared with TRBD2. After removal of 4 bases from V and 2 bases from J, the junction contained 10 bases not matched to a gene. The CDR3 has 17 residues. Per the germline V gene, CDR1 is SGHVS and CDR2 is FNYEAQ.

This clonotype was counted only a few times. The chain combines TRBV6-5 with TRBJ1-3; possibly TRBD1 for D (5 bases). CDR1 is MNHEY, CDR2 SVGAGI, per germline. CDR3 length: 15 residues. Trimming left V 6 bases short and J 0 bases short, with 12 bases between. CDR3 residues: CASSPTVLSGNTIYF. The CDR3 DNA reads as TGTGCCAGCAGCCCGACAGTACTCTCTGGAAACACCATATATTTT.

About this clonotype itself: This may arise from a read error, as a much more abundant clone is one base away. V is TRBV11-2 and J is TRBJ1-5, with D uncertain. Germline V gene sequence: CDR1 SGHAT, CDR2 FQNNGV. The V end was cut by 1 base, the J end by 0 bases, with 10 bases between. The CDR3 is 16 residues long. CDR3: CASSLGVAYSNQPQHF. CDR3 in DNA: TGTGCCAGCAGCTTAGGGGTAGCTTATAGCAATCAGCCCCAGCATTTT.

This clonotype was seen a handful of times. Mismatch with germline at one junction end may stem from a read error. The CDR3 sequence: CASSQDLASGASYGQYF. The DNA of the CDR3 is TGCGCCAGCAGCCAAGATCTTGCTAGCGGGGCATCCTACGGGCAGTACTTC. The chain uses TRBV4-3 and TRBJ2-7, with 9 bases lining up with TRBD2. CDR1 and CDR2 (germline): LGHNA, YSLEER. This CDR3 is built from 17 residues.

This clonotype was counted at least ten times. The V call is TRBV29-1, the J call TRBJ2-2; 7 bases match TRBD1. Looked up from germline, CDR1 is SQVTM and CDR2 is ANQGSEA. After removal of 7 bases from V and 3 bases from J, the junction contained 8 bases not matched to a gene. This CDR3 has 14 residues. In nucleotides, the CDR3 is TGCAGCGCTGGTGGGGACAGATACACCGGGGAGCTGTTTTTT. Amino acid sequence: CSAGGDRYTGELFF.

Comments on this clonotype: At one end, the junction sequence differs from germline, possibly due to a read error. The chain has TRBV25-1 and TRBJ1-2; the D gene is possibly TRBD1 (5 bases). This CDR3 has 12 residues. Germline V gives CDR1 MGHDK, CDR2 SYGVNS. CDR3 residues: CACSALRDGYTF. As DNA, the CDR3 is TGTGCCTGCAGTGCTCTCAGGGATGGCTACACCTTC.

This sequence joins TRBV12-3 or TRBV12-4 and TRBJ2-7; TRBD2 aligns across 8 bases. The CDR3 runs to 15 residues. Losses at the gene ends were 2 bases for V and 1 base for J; bases not matched to a gene: 4. CDR3 sequence: CASSLPTSGSYEQYF. CDR3 bases: TGTGCCAGCAGTTTACCCACTAGCGGATCCTACGAGCAGTACTTC.

This clonotype was counted many times. J is TRBJ1-3 and V is TRBV7-9; D not resolved. The germline CDR1 and CDR2 sequences are SEHNR and FQNEAQ (reference sequence). The CDR3 totals 14 residues. V was shortened by 3 bases and J by 4 bases, with 10 bases between the two germline ends. Here the CDR3 DNA reads TGTGCCAGCAGCTTCCGGGCGGGCGGAAACACCATATATTTT. It specifies CASSFRAGGNTIYF.

The chain combines TRBV27 with TRBJ2-2, with TRBD1 as a possible D gene (5 bases). V was shortened by 2 bases and J by 3 bases, with 13 bases between the two germline ends. The CDR3 contains 16 residues. CDR1 and CDR2 from the germline V gene are MNHEY and SMNVEV (reference sequence). The CDR3 bases are TGTGCCAGCAGTTTAAGGGGCTCGATGTACACCGGGGAGCTGTTTTTT. Amino acid sequence: CASSLRGSMYTGELFF.

This CDR3 reads CSAVKETEAFF. The CDR3 DNA sequence: TGCAGCGCCGTTAAAGAGACGGAAGCTTTCTTT. The V gene is TRBV29-1, the J gene TRBJ1-1; no clear D gene. Trimming shortened V by 7 bases and J by 8 bases, and 14 bases separated the two germline ends. Germline V gives CDR1 SQVTM, CDR2 ANQGSEA. The CDR3 contains 11 residues.

The CDR3 loop is CASSSAGSEVYGYTF. CDR3 sequence (DNA): TGTGCCAGCAGCTCGGCCGGATCAGAAGTCTATGGCTACACCTTC. The chain employs TRBV5-6 and TRBJ1-2; D is uncertain. The CDR3 is 15 residues long. Trimming took off 3 bases at V and 4 bases at J, with 16 bases between the two ends. Germline V gene data show CDR1 as SGHDT and CDR2 as YYEEEE.

The chain joins TRBV5-1 to TRBJ2-7; D is possibly TRBD1 (6 bases). CDR1 is SGHRS, CDR2 YFSETQ, per germline. Trimming took off 1 base at V and 5 bases at J, with 22 bases between the two ends. The CDR3 length is 17 residues. The CDR3 DNA follows: TGCGCCAGCAGCTTGCTCGGTGGGGCAGGGGCCCTCGACGAGCAGTACTTC. It encodes CASSLLGGAGALDEQYF.

This chain uses TRBV5-1 with TRBJ2-1, with 12 bases aligning to TRBD2. The junction had 7 bases not matched to a gene; V was cut back by 4 bases and J by 8 bases. The CDR3 consists of 15 residues. CDR1 and CDR2 from the germline V gene are SGHRS and YFSETQ. CDR3 DNA: TGCGCCAGCAGCGCCTCGGGACTAGCGGGTGATGAGCAGTTCTTC. The encoded protein is CASSASGLAGDEQFF.

This clonotype showed up many times. The gene calls are TRBV29-1 and TRBJ2-7, with 10 bases that match TRBD1. After removal of 4 bases from V and 6 bases from J, the junction contained 9 bases not matched to a gene. CDR1 and CDR2 (germline): SQVTM, ANQGSEA. CDR3 size: 14 residues. DNA of the CDR3: TGCAGCGTTGTTTCGGGGACAGGGGTTCGCGAGCAGTACTTC. Its protein product is CSVVSGTGVREQYF.

This clonotype was recorded a few times. The genes are TRBV7-9 and TRBJ2-2; D gene ambiguous. Between the trimmed V and J ends, which lost 6 bases and 1 base, there was a span of 6 bases. This CDR3 has 13 amino acids. Germline loops: CDR1 SEHNR, CDR2 FQNEAQ (reference sequence). The CDR3 DNA is TGTGCCAGCAGGGCTCAGAACACCGGGGAGCTGTTTTTT. It translates to CASRAQNTGELFF.

The chain employs TRBV12-3 or TRBV12-4 and TRBJ1-1, with 7 bases aligning to TRBD1. CDR3 length: 15 residues. J was trimmed by 1 base and V by 1 base; bases with no gene match: 3. This CDR3 is CASSLEWTGNTEAFF. In nucleotides, the CDR3 is TGTGCCAGCAGTTTAGAGTGGACAGGGAACACTGAAGCTTTCTTT.

The CDR3 nucleotides are TGTGCCAGCAGCCAAGTTACTAGGGACTATGGCTACACCTTC. Its protein product is CASSQVTRDYGYTF. The rearrangement joins TRBV3-1 to TRBJ1-2; unclear D gene. Trimming took 1 base from V and 3 from J, leaving 9 bases between them. This CDR3 has 14 amino acids. Per germline, CDR1 LGHDT and CDR2 YNNKEL (reference sequence).